The rows below give T cell receptor beta chains drawn from one sample of a study of shared clonotypes between healthy human individuals. The protocol was immunoSEQ multiplex PCR, while the TCRdb copy is restricted to in-frame clones and leaves out a portion. The sample lists about 1,800,000 clones; approximately 94% were seen once. Material: naive CD8+ T cells sorted from blood. These receptors all stem from a man younger than 35 in good health. The conserved cysteine and the conserved F or W are not part of the CDR3 here.

v_gene	j_gene	CDR3aa
TRBV9	TRBJ1-1	ASSGVGSRTEAF
TRBV19	TRBJ1-2	ATAGYRDLNYGYT
TRBV7-2	TRBJ2-7	ASSLETASGRGAYEQY
TRBV5-6	TRBJ1-5	ASSWGPGGNPSNQPQH
TRBV28	TRBJ1-4	ASSAREDEKLF
TRBV6-6	TRBJ2-1	ASSYPGTVDNEQF
TRBV29-1	TRBJ2-3	SVELTGGPDTQY
TRBV14	TRBJ2-5	ASSQDGGETQY
TRBV23-1	TRBJ1-2	ASSHTPGEYGTVHGYT
TRBV28	TRBJ1-4	ASSYRTGEREKLF
TRBV6-5	TRBJ1-2	ASSPYRDSNGYT
TRBV27	TRBJ2-1	ASSLLSSYNEQF
TRBV5-1	TRBJ2-5	ASSLWGVETQY
TRBV6-1	TRBJ2-7	ASSSSGQYPGEQY
TRBV19	TRBJ2-5	ASSIAGSIQETQY
TRBV27	TRBJ2-3	ASSPLGTDTQY
TRBV27	TRBJ2-3	ASSLSISGIGADTQY
TRBV27	TRBJ1-5	ASSLITRTGGDQPQH
TRBV28	TRBJ2-1	ASSTTSAGGFNDEQF
TRBV2	TRBJ2-7	ASSGGLMYEQY
TRBV19	TRBJ2-7	ASSIDPGGDEQY
TRBV12-5	TRBJ2-7	ASGYGRPGADEQY
TRBV27	TRBJ2-1	ASSTGLAGRNEQF
TRBV19	TRBJ2-1	ASSIPGEWSYNEQF
TRBV9	TRBJ2-7	ASSGTPGQGAYEQY
TRBV5-4	TRBJ2-1	ASSLVGSRQF
TRBV9	TRBJ1-3	ASSVGVSSGNTIY